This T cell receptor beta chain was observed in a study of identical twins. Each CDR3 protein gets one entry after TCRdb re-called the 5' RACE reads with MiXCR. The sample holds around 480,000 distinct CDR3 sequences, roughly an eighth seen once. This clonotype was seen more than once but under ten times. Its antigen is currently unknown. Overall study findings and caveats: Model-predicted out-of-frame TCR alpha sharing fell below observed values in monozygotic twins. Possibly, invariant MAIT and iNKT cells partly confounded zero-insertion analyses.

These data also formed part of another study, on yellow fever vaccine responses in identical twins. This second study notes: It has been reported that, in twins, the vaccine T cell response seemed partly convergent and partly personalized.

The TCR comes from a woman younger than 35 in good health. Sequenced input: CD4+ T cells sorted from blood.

The CDR3 protein is CSARAAQRVNSPLHF. DNA for the CDR3: TGCAGTGCTAGAGCGGCGCAGCGTGTTAATTCACCCCTCCACTTT. V is TRBV20-1 and J is TRBJ1-6; unclear D gene. Germline V lookup: CDR1 DFQATT, CDR2 SNEGSKA (reference sequence). The length of the CDR3 is 15 residues. V lost 1 base, J lost 6 bases, and 13 bases lay in between.